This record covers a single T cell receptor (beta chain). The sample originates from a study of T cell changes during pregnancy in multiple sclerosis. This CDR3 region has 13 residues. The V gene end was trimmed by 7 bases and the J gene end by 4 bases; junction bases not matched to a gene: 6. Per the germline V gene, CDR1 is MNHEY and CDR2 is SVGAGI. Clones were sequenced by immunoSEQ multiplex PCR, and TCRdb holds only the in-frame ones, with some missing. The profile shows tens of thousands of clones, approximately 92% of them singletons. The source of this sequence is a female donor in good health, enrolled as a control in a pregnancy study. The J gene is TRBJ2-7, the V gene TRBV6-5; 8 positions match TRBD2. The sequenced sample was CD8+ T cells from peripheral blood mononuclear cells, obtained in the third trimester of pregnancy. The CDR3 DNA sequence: TGTGCCAGCACACCCAGCGGGGGTTACGAGCAGTACTTC. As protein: CASTPSGGYEQYF.